Sequencing of this T cell receptor beta chain was carried out in a study of neurological immune-mediated disorders. Template-switch 5'RACE cDNA synthesis added a 10-nucleotide unique molecular identifier. In TCRdb, the 5' RACE reads were re-called with MiXCR into one record per CDR3 protein. The data contain 30,000 or so distinct CDR3 sequences, less than 15% of them singletons. The study's findings and limits: Expanded clones shared no CDR3 amino acid sequences across subjects, suggesting private repertoires in all groups.

Details on this clonotype: The antigen is unknown.

This CDR3 has 18 residues. V was clipped by 0 bases and J by 5 bases; unmatched bases: 11. Germline CDR1 is MGHRA and CDR2 is YSYEKL. V is TRBV4-1 and J is TRBJ2-2; TRBD1 matches 8 bases. The sequenced sample consisted of PBMCs. The sequence came from a man in his 60s in good health. The CDR3 spells CASSQDRQAGGLTGELFF. CDR3 sequence (DNA): TGCGCCAGCAGCCAAGATCGCCAGGCAGGGGGCTTAACCGGGGAGCTGTTTTTT.